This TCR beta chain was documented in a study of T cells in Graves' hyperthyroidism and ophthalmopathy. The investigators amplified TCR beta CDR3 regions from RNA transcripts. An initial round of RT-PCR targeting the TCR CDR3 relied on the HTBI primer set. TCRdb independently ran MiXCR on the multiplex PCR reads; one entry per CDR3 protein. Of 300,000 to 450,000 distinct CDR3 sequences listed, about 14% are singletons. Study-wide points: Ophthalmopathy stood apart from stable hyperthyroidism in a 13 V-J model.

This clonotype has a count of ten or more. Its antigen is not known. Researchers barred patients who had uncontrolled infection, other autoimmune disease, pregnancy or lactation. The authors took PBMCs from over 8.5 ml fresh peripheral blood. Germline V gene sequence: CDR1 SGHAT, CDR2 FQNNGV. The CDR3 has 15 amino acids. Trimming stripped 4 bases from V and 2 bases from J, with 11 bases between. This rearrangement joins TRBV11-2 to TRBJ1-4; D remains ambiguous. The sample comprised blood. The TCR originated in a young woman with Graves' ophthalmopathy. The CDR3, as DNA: TGTGCCAGCAGCTCCGGGCAGATTACTAATGAAAAACTGTTTTTT. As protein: CASSSGQITNEKLFF.